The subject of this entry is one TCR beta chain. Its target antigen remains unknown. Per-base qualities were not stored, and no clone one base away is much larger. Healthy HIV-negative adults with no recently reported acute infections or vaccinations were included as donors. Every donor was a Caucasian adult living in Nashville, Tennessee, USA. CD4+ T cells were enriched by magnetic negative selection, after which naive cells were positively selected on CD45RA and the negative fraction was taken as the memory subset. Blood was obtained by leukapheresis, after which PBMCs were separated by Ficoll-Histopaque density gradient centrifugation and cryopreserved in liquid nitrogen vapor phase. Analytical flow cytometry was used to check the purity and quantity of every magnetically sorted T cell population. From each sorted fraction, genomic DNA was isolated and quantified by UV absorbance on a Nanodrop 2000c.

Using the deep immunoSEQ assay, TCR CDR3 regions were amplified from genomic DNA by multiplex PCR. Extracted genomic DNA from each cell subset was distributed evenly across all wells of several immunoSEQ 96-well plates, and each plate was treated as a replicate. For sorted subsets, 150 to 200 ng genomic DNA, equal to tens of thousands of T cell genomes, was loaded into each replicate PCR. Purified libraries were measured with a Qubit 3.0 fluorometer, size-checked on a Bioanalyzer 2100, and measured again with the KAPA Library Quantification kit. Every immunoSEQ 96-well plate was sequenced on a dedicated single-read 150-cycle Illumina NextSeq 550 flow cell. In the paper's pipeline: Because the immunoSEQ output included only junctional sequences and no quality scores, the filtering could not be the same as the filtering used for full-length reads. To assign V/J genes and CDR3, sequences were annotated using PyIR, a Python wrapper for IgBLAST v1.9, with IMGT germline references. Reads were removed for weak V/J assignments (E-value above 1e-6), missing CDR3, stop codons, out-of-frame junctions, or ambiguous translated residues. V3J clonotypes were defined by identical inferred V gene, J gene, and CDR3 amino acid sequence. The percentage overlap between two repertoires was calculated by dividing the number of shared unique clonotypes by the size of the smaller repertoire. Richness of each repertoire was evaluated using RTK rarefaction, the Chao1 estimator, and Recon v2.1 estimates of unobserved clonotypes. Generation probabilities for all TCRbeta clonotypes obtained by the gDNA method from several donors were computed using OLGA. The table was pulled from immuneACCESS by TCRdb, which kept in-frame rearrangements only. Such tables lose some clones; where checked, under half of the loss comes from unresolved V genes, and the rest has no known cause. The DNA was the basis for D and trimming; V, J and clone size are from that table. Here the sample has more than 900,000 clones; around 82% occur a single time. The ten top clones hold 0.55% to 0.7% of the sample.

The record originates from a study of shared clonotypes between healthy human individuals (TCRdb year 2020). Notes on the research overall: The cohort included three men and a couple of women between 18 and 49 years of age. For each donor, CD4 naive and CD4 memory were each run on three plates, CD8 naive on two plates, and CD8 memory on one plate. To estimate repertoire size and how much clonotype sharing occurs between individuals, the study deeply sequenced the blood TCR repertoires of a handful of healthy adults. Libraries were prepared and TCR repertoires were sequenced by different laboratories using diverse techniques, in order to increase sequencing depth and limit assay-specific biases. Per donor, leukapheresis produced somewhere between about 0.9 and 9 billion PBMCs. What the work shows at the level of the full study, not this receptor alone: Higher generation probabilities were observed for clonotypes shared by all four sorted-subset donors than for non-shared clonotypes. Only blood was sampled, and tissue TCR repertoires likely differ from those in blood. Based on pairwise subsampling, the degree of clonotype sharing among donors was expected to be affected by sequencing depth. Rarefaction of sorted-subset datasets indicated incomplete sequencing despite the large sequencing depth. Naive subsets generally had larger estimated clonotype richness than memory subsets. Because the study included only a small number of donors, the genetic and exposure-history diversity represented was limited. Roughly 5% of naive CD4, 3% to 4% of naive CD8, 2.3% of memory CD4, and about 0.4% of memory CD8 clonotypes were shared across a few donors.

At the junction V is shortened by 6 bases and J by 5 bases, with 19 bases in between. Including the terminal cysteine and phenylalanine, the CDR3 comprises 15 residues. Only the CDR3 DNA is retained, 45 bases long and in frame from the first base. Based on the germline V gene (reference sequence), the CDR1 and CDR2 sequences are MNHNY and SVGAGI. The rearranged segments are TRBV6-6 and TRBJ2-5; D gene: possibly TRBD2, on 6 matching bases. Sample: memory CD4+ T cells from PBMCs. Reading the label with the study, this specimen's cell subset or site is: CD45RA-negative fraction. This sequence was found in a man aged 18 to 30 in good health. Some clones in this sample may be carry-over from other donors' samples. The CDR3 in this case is CASRDLATRPETQYF. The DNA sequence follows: TGTGCCAGCAGGGACCTAGCGACCCGGCCGGAGACCCAGTACTTC.